The clone carrying this TCR beta chain has more than one count but fewer than ten. Unique molecular identifiers, one per molecule, were present on every TCR cDNA molecule. In TCRdb, the 5' RACE reads were re-called with MiXCR into one record per CDR3 protein. The sample carries tens of thousands of distinct CDR3 sequences, about 12% recorded once. This record comes from a study of spatial heterogeneity in lung cancer. V was cut by 1 base and J by 4 bases, with 14 bases left in between. Germline V gene sequence: CDR1 SGHNT, CDR2 YENEEA. The CDR3 consists of 16 residues. Sample time point: sample taken at primary tumor resection. Donors were roughly 70 untreated early-stage non-small cell lung cancer patients.

This sequence originates from a male donor with early-stage non-small cell lung cancer. The sample in question was PBMCs, obtained at surgery. The chain carries TRBV11-3 and TRBJ2-1; D may be TRBD2 (5 bases). The CDR3 spells CASSLGTERRYNEQFF. The CDR3 DNA is TGTGCCAGCAGCTTAGGAACGGAGCGGAGATACAATGAGCAGTTCTTC.